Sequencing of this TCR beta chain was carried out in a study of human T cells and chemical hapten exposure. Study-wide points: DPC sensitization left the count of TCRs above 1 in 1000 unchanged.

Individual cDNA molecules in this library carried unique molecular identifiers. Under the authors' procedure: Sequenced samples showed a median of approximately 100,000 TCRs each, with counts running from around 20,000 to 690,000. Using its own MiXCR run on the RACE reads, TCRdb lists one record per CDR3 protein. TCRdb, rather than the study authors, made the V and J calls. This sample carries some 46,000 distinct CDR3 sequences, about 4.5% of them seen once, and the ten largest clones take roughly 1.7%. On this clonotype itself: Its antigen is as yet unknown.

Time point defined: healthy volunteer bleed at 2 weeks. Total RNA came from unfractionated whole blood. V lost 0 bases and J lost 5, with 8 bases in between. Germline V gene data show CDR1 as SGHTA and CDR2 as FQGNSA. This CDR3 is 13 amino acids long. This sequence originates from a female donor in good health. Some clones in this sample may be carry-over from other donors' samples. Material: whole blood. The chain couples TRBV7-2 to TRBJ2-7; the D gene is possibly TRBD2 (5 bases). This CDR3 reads CASSLARGNEQYF. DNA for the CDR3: TGTGCCAGCAGCTTAGCACGAGGGAACGAGCAGTACTTC. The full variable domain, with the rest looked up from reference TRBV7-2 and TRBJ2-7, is GAGVSQSPSNKVTEKGKDVELRCDPISGHTALYWYRQSLGQGLEFLIYFQGNSAPDKSGLPSDRFSAERTGGSVSTLTIQRTQQEDSAVYLCASSLARGNEQYFGPGTRLTVT.